The 22 T cell receptor beta chains given below trace back to one sample, sequenced in a study of blood T cell repertoires in COVID-19. Some clones are missing from TCRdb's copy, which holds only in-frame ones; the method was immunoSEQ multiplex PCR. The top ten clones hold approximately 13% of a sample with approximately 82,000 clones, 81% of them seen once. The specimen sequenced was peripheral blood. These receptors were taken from a human donor in a cohort sampled during active COVID-19.

The chain combines TRBV2 with TRBJ2-7; 10 bases match TRBD1. The germline CDR1 and CDR2 sequences are SNHLY and FYNNEI. Trimming at V came to 4 bases and at J to 4 bases, leaving 4 bases not matched to a gene. The CDR3 spans 14 residues. CDR3 region: CASSGDRGYYEQYF. In nucleotides, the CDR3 is TGTGCCAGCAGTGGGGACAGGGGCTATTACGAGCAGTACTTC.

The chain couples TRBV18 to TRBJ1-3; D gene unclear. This CDR3 has 16 residues. Trimming cost V 6 bases and J 0 bases, with 15 bases left between them. The germline V gene has CDR1 KGHSH and CDR2 LQKENI. The CDR3 sequence is CASSPVSAISGNTIYF. CDR3 nucleotide sequence: TGTGCCAGCTCGCCCGTCTCTGCGATCTCTGGAAACACCATATATTTT.

The V call is TRBV5-1, the J call TRBJ1-2, with D possibly matching TRBD1 (5 bases). Trimming cost V 0 bases and J 4 bases, with 7 bases left between them. CDR1 and CDR2 (germline): SGHRS, YFSETQ. The CDR3 runs to 13 residues. CDR3: CASSLEQAYGYTF. CDR3 sequence (DNA): TGCGCCAGCAGCTTGGAACAGGCCTATGGCTACACCTTC.

The V gene is TRBV10-3, the J gene TRBJ2-7; D is unresolved. The germline V gene has CDR1 ENHRY and CDR2 SYGVKD. The CDR3 loop spans 12 amino acids. V was clipped by 10 bases and J by 0 bases, with 10 bases between them. The CDR3 sequence: CATRRSSYEQYF. CDR3 coding DNA: TGTGCCACCCGTAGGAGCTCCTACGAGCAGTACTTC.

For the CDR3, the DNA is TGTGCCAGCAGCTTAAAATTAACCGGGGAGCTGTTTTTT. It translates to CASSLKLTGELFF. This chain connects TRBV7-3 to TRBJ2-2; D ambiguous. CDR3 length equals 13 residues. V lost 1 base, J lost 5 bases, and 5 bases lay in between. In germline, CDR1 is SGHTA, CDR2 FQGTGA.

The rearrangement links TRBV5-8 to TRBJ1-5; D unresolved. CDR3 length equals 14 residues. V lost 0 bases and J lost 9, with 13 bases in between. Germline V gives CDR1 SGHTS, CDR2 YDEGEE. The CDR3 sequence: CASSLAGEGLPQHF. CDR3 nucleotide sequence: TGTGCCAGCAGCTTGGCCGGGGAAGGACTGCCCCAGCATTTT.

The chain couples TRBV18 to TRBJ1-1; 7 nucleotides align to TRBD1. The CDR3 is 15 amino acids. With 2 bases clipped from V and 1 base from J, the junction kept 4 bases outside the gene matches. Per germline, CDR1 KGHSH and CDR2 LQKENI. The CDR3 loop reads CASSPSYRGNTEAFF. The CDR3 DNA sequence: TGTGCCAGCTCACCATCTTACAGGGGGAACACTGAAGCTTTCTTT.

The rearrangement links TRBV7-8 to TRBJ2-2; unclear D gene. V was cut by 4 bases and J by 8 bases, with 8 bases left in between. The CDR3 runs 12 residues. The germline V gene encodes CDR1 SGHVS and CDR2 FQNEAQ. The CDR3 reads CASSSGWGELFF. DNA of the CDR3: TGTGCCAGCAGCTCCGGGTGGGGGGAGCTGTTTTTT.

The chain uses TRBV9 and TRBJ2-5; 10 bases are a match to TRBD2. The CDR3 loop spans 17 amino acids. Germline values: CDR1 SGDLS, CDR2 YYNGEE. V dropped 0 bases and J dropped 1; count of bases not matched to a gene: 6. CDR3 sequence (DNA): TGTGCCAGCAGCGTAGGGGCTAGCGGGGGATTCCAAGAGACCCAGTACTTC. Translated: CASSVGASGGFQETQYF. The variable domain in full, completed from reference TRBV9 and TRBJ2-5, reads DSGVTQTPKHLITATGQRVTLRCSPRSGDLSVYWYQQSLDQGLQFLIQYYNGEERAKGNILERFSAQQFPDLHSELNLSSLELGDSALYFCASSVGASGGFQETQYFGPGTRLLVL.

The genes are TRBV5-1 and TRBJ1-1; weak D call: TRBD1 (5 bases). V lost 4 bases to trimming and J lost 3 bases, with 10 bases between them. The germline CDR1 and CDR2 sequences are SGHRS and YFSETQ. The CDR3 has 13 amino acids. The CDR3 DNA reads TGCGCCAGCAGCAGCCAGGGCTACACTGAAGCTTTCTTT. Its protein is CASSSQGYTEAFF.

The chain links TRBV27 to TRBJ2-3; 9 bases map to TRBD2. Germline CDR1 is MNHEY and CDR2 is SMNVEV (reference sequence). The CDR3 loop spans 14 amino acids. V lost 9 bases and J lost 0; bases outside the gene matches: 4. This chain's CDR3 is CASFSGGSTDTQYF. In DNA form, the CDR3 reads TGTGCCAGTTTTAGCGGGGGTAGCACAGATACGCAGTATTTT.

J is TRBJ2-3 and V is TRBV18; 8 positions agree with TRBD1. The CDR3 runs 17 residues. CDR1 and CDR2 (germline): KGHSH, LQKENI. V shed 0 bases and J 2 bases; nucleotides not matched to a gene: 7. CDR3 DNA: TGTGCCAGCTCACCACCTTATGACAGGGGAAACACAGATACGCAGTATTTT. Encoded protein: CASSPPYDRGNTDTQYF.

This clone was seen at least ten times. The chain is built from TRBV27 and TRBJ2-7; TRBD2 is a possible D gene (6 bases). Trimming cost V 5 bases and J 6 bases, with 20 bases left between them. CDR1 MNHEY and CDR2 SMNVEV come from the germline V gene (reference sequence). The CDR3 is 15 amino acids. CDR3 DNA: TGTGCCAGCAGTCCCGACCGGGCGGGATTCAGCGAGCAGTACTTC. It specifies CASSPDRAGFSEQYF.

The V gene is TRBV4-1, the J gene TRBJ2-2; D possibly corresponds to TRBD2 (7 bases). V lost 4 bases, J lost 4 bases, and 13 bases lay in between. The CDR3 runs to 15 residues. The germline V gene encodes CDR1 MGHRA and CDR2 YSYEKL. CDR3 in amino acids: CASSPRGAITGELFF. The CDR3 bases are TGCGCCAGCAGCCCTCGGGGGGCGATCACCGGGGAGCTGTTTTTT.

The gene calls are TRBV4-1 and TRBJ2-3; 7 nucleotides match TRBD1. The CDR3 spans 15 residues. V was pared by 4 bases and J by 6 bases, with 10 bases of the junction left unmatched. In germline, CDR1 is MGHRA, CDR2 YSYEKL. CDR3 in DNA: TGCGCCAGCAGCCCGACAGGGACCTCTCCGGATACGCAGTATTTT. Amino acids: CASSPTGTSPDTQYF.

This clone was seen more than once but under ten times. The V gene is TRBV5-1, the J gene TRBJ2-3; TRBD2 matches at 10 bases. Germline assignment: CDR1 SGHRS and CDR2 YFSETQ. Unmatched junction bases numbered 6, after V lost 3 bases and J lost 2 bases. The CDR3 length is 16 residues. The CDR3 DNA reads as TGCGCCAGCAGCTCCAAGCGGGGGGGCTCCACAGATACGCAGTATTTT. It is translated as CASSSKRGGSTDTQYF.

CDR3 residues: CASSQIRQEQFF. The CDR3 DNA reads TGTGCCAGCAGCCAGATAAGACAGGAGCAGTTCTTC. V usage is TRBV3-1 (or the pseudogene TRBV3-2) and J usage is TRBJ2-1; a possible D gene is TRBD1 (5 bases). The CDR3 covers 12 residues. V shed 3 bases and J shed 10 bases, with 10 bases lying between them. The germline V gene encodes CDR1 LGHDT and CDR2 YNNKEL (reference sequence).

The chain has TRBV19 and TRBJ1-1, with D unclear. The CDR3 loop spans 10 amino acids. Germline CDR1 is LNHDA and CDR2 is SQIVND (reference sequence). V lost 6 bases to trimming and J lost 7 bases, with 6 bases between them. The CDR3: CASSRGEAFF. The CDR3 region has the DNA TGTGCCAGTAGCCGGGGTGAAGCTTTCTTT.

This clone has only a few counts. V is TRBV10-3 and J is TRBJ1-5, with 10 bases fitting TRBD1. Germline values: CDR1 ENHRY, CDR2 SYGVKD. V was clipped by 6 bases and J by 2 bases; unmatched bases: 4. This CDR3 is 15 amino acids long. CDR3 loop: CAISGGTGGNQPQHF. DNA of the CDR3: TGTGCCATCAGCGGTGGGACAGGGGGCAATCAGCCCCAGCATTTT.

The chain recombines TRBV7-9 with TRBJ1-1; weak D call: TRBD1 (5 bases). CDR1 SEHNR and CDR2 FQNEAQ come from the germline V gene (reference sequence). The CDR3 spans 15 residues. Deletions cut 0 bases from V and 9 bases from J, with 17 bases between. In DNA, the CDR3 is TGTGCCAGCAGCTTAGCCCCTCTGGGGCAGCAGCAAGCTTTCTTT. This sequence encodes CASSLAPLGQQQAFF. The whole variable domain, remainder taken from reference TRBV7-9 and TRBJ1-1, is DTGVSQNPRHKITKRGQNVTFRCDPISEHNRLYWYRQTLGQGPEFLTYFQNEAQLEKSRLLSDRFSAERPKGSFSTLEIQRTEQGDSAMYLCASSLAPLGQQQAFFGQGTRLTVV.

This rearrangement joins TRBV24-1 to TRBJ2-7; 8 bases agree with TRBD1. With 2 bases clipped from V and 0 bases from J, the junction kept 2 bases outside the gene matches. Germline CDR1 reads KGHDR; CDR2 reads SFDVKD. This CDR3 comprises 15 residues. This CDR3 is CATSDWTGSSYEQYF. In DNA, the CDR3 is TGTGCCACCAGTGATTGGACAGGGAGCTCCTACGAGCAGTACTTC.

V and J are TRBV6-6 and TRBJ1-4; 7 bases are shared with TRBD1. Germline assignment: CDR1 MNHNY and CDR2 SVGAGI (reference sequence). J lost 6 bases, V lost 5 bases, and 6 bases had no gene match. This CDR3 is built from 14 residues. Here the CDR3 reads CASSKRQGDEKLFF. CDR3 DNA: TGTGCCAGCAGTAAAAGACAGGGCGATGAAAAACTGTTTTTT.